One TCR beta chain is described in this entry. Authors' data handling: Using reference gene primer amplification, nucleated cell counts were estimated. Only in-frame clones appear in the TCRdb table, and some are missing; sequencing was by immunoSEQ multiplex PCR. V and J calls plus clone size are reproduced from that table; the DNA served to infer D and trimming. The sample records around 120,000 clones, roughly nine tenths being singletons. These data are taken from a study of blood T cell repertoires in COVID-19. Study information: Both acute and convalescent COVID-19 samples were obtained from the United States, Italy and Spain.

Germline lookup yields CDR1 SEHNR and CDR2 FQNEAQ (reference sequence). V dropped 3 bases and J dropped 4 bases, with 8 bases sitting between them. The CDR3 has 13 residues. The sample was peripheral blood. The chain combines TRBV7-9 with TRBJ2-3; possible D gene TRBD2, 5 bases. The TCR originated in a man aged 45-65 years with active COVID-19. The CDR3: CASSFEGPDTQYF. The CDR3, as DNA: TGTGCCAGCAGCTTCGAGGGTCCAGATACGCAGTATTTT.